This T cell receptor (beta chain) is from a study of OX40 agonist ivuxolimab in advanced cancers. The germline V gene encodes CDR1 SNHLY and CDR2 FYNNEI. This CDR3 is built from 15 residues. Trimming removed 4 bases at V and 6 bases at J, with 15 bases between. In regard to this clone: What it binds is unknown.

Libraries were prepared by immunoSEQ multiplex PCR; TCRdb keeps only in-frame clonotypes and omits some of them. The sample carries over 45,000 clones, 80% recorded once. Study conclusions and caveats: Among patients with partial responses at 0.1-3.0 mg/kg, clonal expansion was among the lowest.

The receptor was isolated from an adult with an advanced solid tumor such as melanoma, head and neck, liver or kidney cancer. This chain links TRBV2 with TRBJ2-2, with D tentatively TRBD1 (5 bases). Sequenced here: CD4+ or CD8+ T cells sorted from blood, sampled in a trial of the OX40 agonist ivuxolimab. CDR3 in DNA: TGTGCCAGCAGTGTGCAGGGCATGGATCCCGGGGAGCTGTTTTTT. This translates into CASSVQGMDPGELFF.